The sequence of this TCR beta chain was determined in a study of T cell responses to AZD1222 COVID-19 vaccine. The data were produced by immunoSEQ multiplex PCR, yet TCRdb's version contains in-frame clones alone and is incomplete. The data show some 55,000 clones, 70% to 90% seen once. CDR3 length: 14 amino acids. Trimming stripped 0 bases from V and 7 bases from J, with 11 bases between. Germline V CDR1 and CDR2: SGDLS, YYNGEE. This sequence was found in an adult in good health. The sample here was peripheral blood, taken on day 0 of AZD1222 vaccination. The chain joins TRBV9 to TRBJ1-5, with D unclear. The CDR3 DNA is TGTGCCAGCAGCGTAGGAAGGGAGGGCCAGCCCCAGCATTTT. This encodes CASSVGREGQPQHF.